This T cell receptor (beta chain) was retrieved from a study of T cells after yellow fever vaccination. TCRdb independently ran MiXCR on the 5' RACE reads; one entry per CDR3 protein. Here the sample spans 300,000 to 450,000 distinct CDR3 sequences, 7% to 10% being singletons. The CDR3 runs to 12 residues. Deletions cut 9 bases from V and 2 bases from J, with 11 bases between. Germline CDR1 and CDR2: SGHNT and YYREEE (reference sequence). This clonotype has just a few counts. The sequenced sample was PBMCs, obtained roughly seven weeks after the first yellow fever vaccination. V and J are TRBV5-4 and TRBJ1-2, with D possibly being TRBD1 (6 bases). The sequence was collected from a young man who received the YFV17D yellow fever vaccine. The DNA for the CDR3 is TGTGCCACCGATCAGGGGAACTATGGCTACACCTTC. Translated, it gives CATDQGNYGYTF.